What follows is one T cell receptor beta chain and its context. The antigen is unknown. Using immunoSEQ multiplex PCR, the repertoire was profiled, and TCRdb retains in-frame clones only, with some absent. The sample consists of fewer than 100,000 clones, under 90% of them appearing once. This sample was included in a study of Ad26.COV2.S vaccination and SARS-CoV-2 variants. General observations from the study: Quantification of TCR breadth and depth may have yielded underestimates of total T cell responses.

In germline, CDR1 is LNHDA, CDR2 SQIVND (reference sequence). The CDR3 loop spans 16 amino acids. V was pared by 2 bases and J by 0 bases, with 12 bases between. The sample in question was peripheral blood, obtained after recovery from COVID-19. This chain connects TRBV19 to TRBJ2-3; D ambiguous. This TCR was sampled from a human donor who had recovered from COVID-19. CDR3 nucleotide sequence: TGTGCCAGTAGTATAAGGTTGGACGGAAGCACAGATACGCAGTATTTT. It encodes CASSIRLDGSTDTQYF.